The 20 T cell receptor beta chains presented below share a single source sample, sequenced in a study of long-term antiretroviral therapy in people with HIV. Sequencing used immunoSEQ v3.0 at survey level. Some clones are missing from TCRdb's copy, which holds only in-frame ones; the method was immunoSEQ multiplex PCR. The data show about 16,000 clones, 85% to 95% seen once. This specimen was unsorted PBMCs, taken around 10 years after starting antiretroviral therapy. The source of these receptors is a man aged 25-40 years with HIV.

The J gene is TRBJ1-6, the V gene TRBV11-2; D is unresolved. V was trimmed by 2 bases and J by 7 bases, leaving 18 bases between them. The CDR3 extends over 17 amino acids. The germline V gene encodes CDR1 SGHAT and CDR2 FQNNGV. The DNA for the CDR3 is TGTGCCAGCAGCTTACCAGGCCTCTTCAAAGCGAATTCACCCCTCCACTTT. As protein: CASSLPGLFKANSPLHF. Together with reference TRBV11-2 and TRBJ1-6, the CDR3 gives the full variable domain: EAGVAQSPRYKIIEKRQSVAFWCNPISGHATLYWYQQILGQGPKLLIQFQNNGVVDDSQLPKDRFSAERLKGVDSTLKIQPAKLEDSAVYLCASSLPGLFKANSPLHFGNGTRLTVT.

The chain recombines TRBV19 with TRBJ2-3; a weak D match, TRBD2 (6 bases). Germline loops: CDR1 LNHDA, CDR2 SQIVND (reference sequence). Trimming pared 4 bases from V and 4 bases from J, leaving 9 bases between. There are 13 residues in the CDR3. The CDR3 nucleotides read TGTGCCAGTAGTAGACGGAGGGCAGATACGCAGTATTTT. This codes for CASSRRRADTQYF.

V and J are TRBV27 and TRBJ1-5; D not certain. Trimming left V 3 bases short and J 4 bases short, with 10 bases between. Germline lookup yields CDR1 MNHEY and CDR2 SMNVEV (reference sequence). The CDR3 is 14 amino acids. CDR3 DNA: TGTGCCAGCAGTTTCCGGCAGCCTAATCAGCCCCAGCATTTT. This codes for CASSFRQPNQPQHF.

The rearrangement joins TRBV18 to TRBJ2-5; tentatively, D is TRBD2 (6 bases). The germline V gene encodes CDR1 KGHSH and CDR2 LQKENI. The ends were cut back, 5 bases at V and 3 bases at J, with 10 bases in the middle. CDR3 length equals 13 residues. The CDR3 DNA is TGTGCCAGCTCATCGGGCGGGGAAGAGACCCAGTACTTC. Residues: CASSSGGEETQYF.

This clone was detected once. The CDR3 reads CASSRVGGNQPQHF. For the CDR3, the DNA is TGTGCCAGCAGTCGAGTCGGGGGCAATCAGCCCCAGCATTTT. The chain joins TRBV7-9 to TRBJ1-5; D uncertain. The CDR3 has 14 amino acids. The germline CDR1 and CDR2 sequences are SEHNR and FQNEAQ (reference sequence). Trimming removed 6 bases from V and 2 bases from J, with 11 bases in between.

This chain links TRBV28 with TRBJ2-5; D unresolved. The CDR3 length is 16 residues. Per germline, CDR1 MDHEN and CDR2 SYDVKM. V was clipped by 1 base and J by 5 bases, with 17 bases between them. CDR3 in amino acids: CASSLSYGRVRETQYF. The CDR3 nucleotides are TGTGCCAGCAGTTTATCATACGGACGGGTTCGGGAGACCCAGTACTTC.

The CDR3 DNA sequence: TGTGCCAGCAGTTTATCCCCGGACAGCTCTGAGCAGTTCTTC. Encoded protein: CASSLSPDSSEQFF. The chain recombines TRBV28 with TRBJ2-1; tentatively, D is TRBD1 (6 bases). Germline V gives CDR1 MDHEN, CDR2 SYDVKM. The V end was cut by 1 base, the J end by 9 bases, with 13 bases between. The CDR3 loop spans 14 amino acids.

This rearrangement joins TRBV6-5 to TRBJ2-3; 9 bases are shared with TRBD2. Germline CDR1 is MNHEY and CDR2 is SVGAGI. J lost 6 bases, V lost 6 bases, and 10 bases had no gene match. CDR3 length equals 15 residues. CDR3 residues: CASRPGTSYSDTQYF. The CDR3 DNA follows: TGTGCCAGCAGACCTGGGACTAGCTATTCGGATACGCAGTATTTT.

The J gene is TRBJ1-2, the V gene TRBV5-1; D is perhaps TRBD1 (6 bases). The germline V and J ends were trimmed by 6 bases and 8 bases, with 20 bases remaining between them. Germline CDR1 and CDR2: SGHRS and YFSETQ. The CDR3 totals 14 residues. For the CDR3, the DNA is TGCGCCAGCAACCTTGGACAGCCCGAAACCGGCTACACCTTC. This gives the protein CASNLGQPETGYTF.

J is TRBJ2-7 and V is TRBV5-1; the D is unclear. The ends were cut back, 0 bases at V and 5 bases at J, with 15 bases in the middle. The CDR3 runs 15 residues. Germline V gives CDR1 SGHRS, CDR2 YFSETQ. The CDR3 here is CASSLGQERTHEQYF. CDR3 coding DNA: TGCGCCAGCAGCTTGGGCCAGGAGAGGACCCACGAGCAGTACTTC.

CDR3 sequence reads: CASSEGQGAYPQEAEAFF. DNA of the CDR3: TGTGCCAGCAGCGAAGGACAGGGGGCCTATCCCCAGGAAGCTGAAGCTTTCTTT. V gene TRBV9 combines with J gene TRBJ1-1; 11 positions match TRBD1. From germline, CDR1 is SGDLS and CDR2 YYNGEE. This CDR3 is built from 18 residues. Trimming took 3 bases from V and 6 from J; bases not matched to a gene: 16.

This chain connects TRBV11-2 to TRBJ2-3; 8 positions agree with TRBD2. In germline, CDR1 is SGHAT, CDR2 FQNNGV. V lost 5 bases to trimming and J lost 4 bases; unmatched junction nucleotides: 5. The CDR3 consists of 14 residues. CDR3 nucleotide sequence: TGTGCCAGCAGCCCGGGGGGGATTCCAGATACGCAGTATTTT. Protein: CASSPGGIPDTQYF.

This CDR3 is CASRASYNEQFF. CDR3 DNA: TGTGCCAGCAGGGCTAGCTACAATGAGCAGTTCTTC. The chain combines TRBV28 with TRBJ2-1; D unclear. Looked up from germline, CDR1 is MDHEN and CDR2 is SYDVKM. V was cut by 6 bases and J by 3 bases, with 6 bases left in between. The CDR3 consists of 12 residues. Full variable domain (remainder filled in from reference TRBV28 and TRBJ2-1): DVKVTQSSRYLVKRTGEKVFLECVQDMDHENMFWYRQDPGLGLRLIYFSYDVKMKEKGDIPEGYSVSREKKERFSLILESASTNQTSMYLCASRASYNEQFFGPGTRLTVL.

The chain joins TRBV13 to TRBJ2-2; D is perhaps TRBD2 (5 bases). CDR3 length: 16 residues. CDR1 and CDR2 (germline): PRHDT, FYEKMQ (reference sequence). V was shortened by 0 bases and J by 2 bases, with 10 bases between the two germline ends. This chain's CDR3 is CASSLGARANTGELFF. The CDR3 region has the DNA TGTGCCAGCAGCTTAGGAGCGAGGGCCAACACCGGGGAGCTGTTTTTT. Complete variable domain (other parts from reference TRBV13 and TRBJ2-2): AAGVIQSPRHLIKEKRETATLKCYPIPRHDTVYWYQQGPGQDPQFLISFYEKMQSDKGSIPDRFSAQQFSDYHSELNMSSLELGDSALYFCASSLGARANTGELFFGEGSRLTVL.

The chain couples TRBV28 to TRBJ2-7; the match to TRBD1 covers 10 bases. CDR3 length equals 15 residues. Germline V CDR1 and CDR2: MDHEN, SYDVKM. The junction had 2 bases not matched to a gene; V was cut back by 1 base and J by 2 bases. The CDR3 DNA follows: TGTGCCAGCAGTTTATACGGGACAGGGGCCTACGAGCAGTACTTC. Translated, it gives CASSLYGTGAYEQYF.

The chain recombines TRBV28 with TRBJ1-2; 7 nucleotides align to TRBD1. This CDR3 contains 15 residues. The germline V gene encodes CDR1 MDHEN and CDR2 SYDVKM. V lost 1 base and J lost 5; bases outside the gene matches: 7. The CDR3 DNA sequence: TGTGCCAGCAGTTTATCCGGCAACAGGGGATATGGCTACACCTTC. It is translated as CASSLSGNRGYGYTF.

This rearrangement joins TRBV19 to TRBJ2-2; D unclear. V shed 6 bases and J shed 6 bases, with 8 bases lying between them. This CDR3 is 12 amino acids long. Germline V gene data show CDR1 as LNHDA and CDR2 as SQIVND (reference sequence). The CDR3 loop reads CASRQWAGELFF. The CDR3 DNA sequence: TGTGCCAGTAGACAATGGGCCGGGGAGCTGTTTTTT.

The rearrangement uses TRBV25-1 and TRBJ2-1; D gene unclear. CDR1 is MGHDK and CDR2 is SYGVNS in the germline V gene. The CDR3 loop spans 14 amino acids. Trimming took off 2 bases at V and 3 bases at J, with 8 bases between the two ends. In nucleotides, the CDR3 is TGTGCCAGCAGTGAACCCCCGGACTACAATGAGCAGTTCTTC. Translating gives CASSEPPDYNEQFF.

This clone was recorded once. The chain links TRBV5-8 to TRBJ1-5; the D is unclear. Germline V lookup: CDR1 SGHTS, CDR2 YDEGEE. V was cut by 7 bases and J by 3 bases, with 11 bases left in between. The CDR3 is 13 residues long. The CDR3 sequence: CASRLRVNQPQHF. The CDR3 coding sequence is TGTGCCAGCCGATTAAGGGTCAATCAGCCCCAGCATTTT.

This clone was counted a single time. Here the CDR3 reads CASSYMSSGNTIYF. The CDR3 DNA reads as TGTGCCAGCAGTTATATGAGCTCTGGAAACACCATATATTTT. The V gene is TRBV6-5, the J gene TRBJ1-3; no clear D gene. Germline CDR1 is MNHEY and CDR2 is SVGAGI. The germline V and J ends were trimmed by 3 bases and 0 bases, with 6 bases remaining between them. CDR3 length: 14 amino acids.